This paragraph covers one T cell receptor (beta chain) sequence. With 3 bases removed from V and 1 base from J, the gap between germline ends came to 16 bases. The germline V gene encodes CDR1 SGHVS and CDR2 FQNEAQ. This CDR3 spans 17 amino acids. The time point is: pretreatment peripheral blood. Pretreatment and on-treatment blood mononuclear cell samples were taken, totaling between 1 and 8 time points per patient. This sample was taken from a study of PD-L1 blockade in urothelial cancer. Study information: In the patient group, about 85% of the roughly 30 were males with bladder-origin urothelial cancer. Blood analysis occurred 3 weeks (second dose) and 6 weeks after treatment start.

Data came from immunoSEQ multiplex PCR; TCRdb stores just in-frame clones and leaves some out. The table has around 130,000 clones, approximately 84% seen once; the top ten hold about 2.9%. The genes are TRBV7-8 and TRBJ2-1; tentatively, D is TRBD2 (6 bases). This clonotype was sampled from a man between 45 and 60 years old with urothelial cancer. The sequenced sample was PBMCs, obtained around atezolizumab (anti-PD-L1) treatment. The CDR3 here is CASSFPLAGSSYNEQFF. CDR3 DNA: TGTGCCAGCAGCTTTCCTTTGGCGGGATCGTCCTACAATGAGCAGTTCTTC.